Listed here is a single TCR beta chain. The antigen is unknown. This entry comes from a study of lymphopenia after photon versus proton radiotherapy. After removal of 3 bases from V and 0 bases from J, the junction contained 1 base not matched to a gene. Germline values: CDR1 LNHNV, CDR2 YYDKDF (reference sequence). This CDR3 is 14 amino acids long. Overall study results and limits: After the lymphocyte nadir, photon-treated repertoires showed oligoclonal expansion, especially of CD8+ Temra cells. Proton therapy kept repertoires fairly stable, unlike photons, which gained effector/memory cells. Larger post-nadir TCR diversity loss correlated inversely with survival in deceased patients. Better survival with proton therapy was suggested as possible, not demonstrated.

Only in-frame clones appear in the TCRdb table, and some are missing; sequencing was by immunoSEQ multiplex PCR. Among approximately 30,000 clones, around 81% were seen once, and the ten largest hold around a third. The chain couples TRBV15 to TRBJ2-7; 8 positions match TRBD1. This clonotype was obtained from a man aged 50 to 59 with gastric cancer. This specimen consisted of peripheral blood, obtained from a patient treated with photon-based radiotherapy. The CDR3 region has the DNA TGTGCCACCAGCAGGGGGACAGGCTCCTACGAGCAGTACTTC. Translating gives CATSRGTGSYEQYF.